This passage covers 32 T cell receptor beta chains from one sample sequenced in a study of T cell responses to AZD1222 COVID-19 vaccine. Measured with immunoSEQ multiplex PCR; TCRdb has only the in-frame clones, and not every one. The profile shows 150,000 to 200,000 clones, about 90% of them singletons. The sample in question was peripheral blood, obtained on day 0 of AZD1222 vaccination. The receptor source for this set is an adult in good health.

The chain links TRBV7-2 to TRBJ1-4; D is unresolved. The CDR3 contains 15 residues. Germline CDR1 reads SGHTA; CDR2 reads FQGNSA. V was trimmed by 1 base and J by 5 bases, leaving 11 bases between them. The CDR3 DNA reads TGTGCCAGCAGCTTAGACAAGGGAAAGAATGAAAAACTGTTTTTT. Protein sequence: CASSLDKGKNEKLFF.

This sequence joins TRBV29-1 and TRBJ2-5; D gene unclear. Germline V CDR1 and CDR2: SQVTM, ANQGSEA. V was pared by 6 bases and J by 5 bases, with 16 bases between. The CDR3 length is 13 residues. CDR3 residues: CSVEVIVGETQYF. The CDR3 coding sequence is TGCAGCGTAGAGGTTATAGTGGGTGAGACCCAGTACTTC.

The chain has TRBV5-1 and TRBJ1-2, with D uncertain. With 3 bases removed from V and 2 bases from J, the gap between germline ends came to 11 bases. Germline V gene data show CDR1 as SGHRS and CDR2 as YFSETQ. The CDR3 totals 14 residues. DNA for the CDR3: TGCGCCAGCAGCTCGGAGAAGGGAAACTATGGCTACACCTTC. Protein: CASSSEKGNYGYTF.

This chain connects TRBV9 to TRBJ1-3; 8 bases are shared with TRBD1. J was trimmed by 0 bases and V by 1 base; bases with no gene match: 3. Germline assignment: CDR1 SGDLS and CDR2 YYNGEE. This CDR3 spans 16 amino acids. The CDR3 sequence: CASSVRGQVSGNTIYF. Here the CDR3 DNA reads TGTGCCAGCAGCGTAAGGGGACAGGTCTCTGGAAACACCATATATTTT.

The chain joins TRBV10-1 to TRBJ2-3; D remains ambiguous. Germline V lookup: CDR1 WNHNN, CDR2 SYGVQD (reference sequence). V shed 3 bases and J shed 0 bases, with 16 bases lying between them. The length of the CDR3 is 17 residues. CDR3 coding DNA: TGCGCCAGCAGTGACCCCGGGCAGGCGACTAGCACAGATACGCAGTATTTT. Translated, it gives CASSDPGQATSTDTQYF.

The rearrangement joins TRBV7-2 to TRBJ1-5, with TRBD1 as a possible D gene (6 bases). Germline lookup yields CDR1 SGHTA and CDR2 FQGNSA. V was clipped by 1 base and J by 4 bases, with 14 bases between them. The CDR3 runs 16 residues. CDR3 residues: CASSLEGQQGNQPQHF. CDR3 nucleotides: TGTGCCAGCAGCTTAGAAGGACAGCAAGGGAATCAGCCCCAGCATTTT.

The V and J genes are TRBV19 and TRBJ2-7, with a weak D call TRBD2 (6 bases). V was trimmed by 5 bases and J by 0 bases, leaving 14 bases between them. This CDR3 comprises 15 residues. CDR1 and CDR2 from the germline V gene are LNHDA and SQIVND (reference sequence). CDR3 nucleotide sequence: TGTGCCAGTAGTTTTAGCGGTTACGCCTCCTACGAGCAGTACTTC. Protein: CASSFSGYASYEQYF.

The V gene is TRBV7-9, the J gene TRBJ2-7, with TRBD1 identical over 9 bases. CDR1 is SEHNR and CDR2 is FQNEAQ in the germline V gene (reference sequence). J lost 4 bases, V lost 4 bases, and 5 bases had no gene match. This CDR3 contains 14 residues. CDR3 sequence: CASSSRTGVYEQYF. CDR3 sequence (DNA): TGTGCCAGCAGCTCCAGGACAGGGGTGTACGAGCAGTACTTC.

The chain joins TRBV24-1 to TRBJ2-7; D possibly matches TRBD1 or TRBD2 (5 bases each). Trimming shortened V by 2 bases and J by 7 bases, and 20 bases separated the two germline ends. The CDR3 runs to 16 residues. Germline values: CDR1 KGHDR, CDR2 SFDVKD. CDR3 protein: CATSDSAGDAVGEQYF. The DNA of the CDR3 is TGTGCCACCAGTGATTCCGCTGGGGACGCGGTGGGGGAGCAGTACTTC.

A single count supports this clone. The chain links TRBV30 to TRBJ1-3; D is uncertain. CDR3 length: 15 amino acids. The V gene's germline CDR1 is GTSNPN and CDR2 SVGIG (reference sequence). V was clipped by 0 bases and J by 0 bases, with 9 bases between them. DNA for the CDR3: TGTGCCTGGAGTGTAAACAGCGACTCTGGAAACACCATATATTTT. This codes for CAWSVNSDSGNTIYF.

This clone was detected a few times. J is TRBJ1-2 and V is TRBV16; D is possibly TRBD1 (6 bases). This CDR3 region has 16 residues. CDR1 is KGHSY, CDR2 FQNENV, per germline. V was shortened by 0 bases and J by 13 bases, with 24 bases between the two germline ends. The CDR3 bases are TGTGCCAGCAGCCAATCCTCCAACTCGATGACAGGAACTACCACCTTC. Protein product: CASSQSSNSMTGTTTF.

This sequence joins TRBV15 and TRBJ1-1, with 10 bases that match TRBD1. This CDR3 spans 19 amino acids. Germline CDR1 is LNHNV and CDR2 is YYDKDF (reference sequence). After removal of 1 base from V and 5 bases from J, the junction contained 16 bases not matched to a gene. The CDR3 region is CATSRARYSSGTGDTEAFF. CDR3 nucleotide sequence: TGTGCCACCAGCAGAGCCCGTTACAGTTCCGGGACAGGGGATACTGAAGCTTTCTTT.

The chain recombines TRBV6-2 or TRBV6-3 with TRBJ2-7; 7 nucleotides match TRBD2. Germline V gene sequence: CDR1 MNHEY, CDR2 SVGEGT. This CDR3 is built from 19 residues. Unmatched junction bases numbered 21, after V lost 4 bases and J lost 3 bases. CDR3 coding DNA: TGTGCCAGCAGTTCCCTAGGCCCGTCCCGTCGGGGGGAACTCTACGAGCAGTACTTC. It yields the protein CASSSLGPSRRGELYEQYF.

CDR3 amino acids: CASTDQQGRDEQYF. CDR3 sequence (DNA): TGTGCCAGCACCGACCAACAGGGGAGGGACGAGCAGTACTTC. The chain is built from TRBV6-5 and TRBJ2-7, with D perhaps given as TRBD1 or TRBD2 (7 bases each). The CDR3 has 14 residues. Trimming stripped 7 bases from V and 5 bases from J, with 18 bases between. Germline CDR1 reads MNHEY; CDR2 reads SVGAGI.

The J gene is TRBJ2-2, the V gene TRBV4-3, with a weak D call TRBD2 (5 bases). Trimming pared 0 bases from V and 9 bases from J, leaving 14 bases between. The CDR3 loop spans 15 amino acids. Germline CDR1 and CDR2: LGHNA and YSLEER. CDR3 in amino acids: CASSQDVLRVRELFF. The CDR3 DNA reads as TGCGCCAGCAGCCAAGATGTGTTGAGGGTCCGGGAGCTGTTTTTT.

This chain joins TRBV27 and TRBJ2-3; a weak D match, TRBD1 (6 bases). Germline V CDR1 and CDR2: MNHEY, SMNVEV (reference sequence). The V and J ends lost 3 bases and 1 base respectively, with 11 bases between them. The length of the CDR3 is 15 residues. CDR3 in DNA: TGTGCCAGCAGTTTCGGACAGAGTCGCACAGATACGCAGTATTTT. Its protein is CASSFGQSRTDTQYF.

There are a few counts of this clone. The CDR3: CASGRGSYEQYF. The CDR3 DNA is TGTGCCAGCGGGCGGGGGTCCTACGAGCAGTACTTC. V gene TRBV6-1 combines with J gene TRBJ2-7; 7 bases align to TRBD2. The germline gives CDR1 MNHNS, CDR2 SASEGT. The ends lost 8 bases at V and 1 base at J; junction bases unmatched: 2. This CDR3 comprises 12 residues.

This chain joins TRBV9 and TRBJ2-7, with 8 bases matching TRBD1. This CDR3 has 21 residues. Germline CDR1 and CDR2: SGDLS and YYNGEE. The V gene end was trimmed by 2 bases and the J gene end by 0 bases; junction bases not matched to a gene: 22. CDR3 bases: TGTGCCAGCAGCGTTCGCCTACTACCTTCAGGGGGCAGGGATGCCTCCTACGAGCAGTACTTC. This gives the protein CASSVRLLPSGGRDASYEQYF.

The V and J genes are TRBV19 and TRBJ2-3; 9 nucleotides match TRBD2. Germline-derived CDR1 and CDR2 are LNHDA and SQIVND (reference sequence). After removal of 4 bases from V and 8 bases from J, the junction contained 7 bases not matched to a gene. CDR3 size: 14 residues. In nucleotides, the CDR3 is TGTGCCAGTAGTACTAGCGGGGACGGGGGTACGCAGTATTTT. Translation gives CASSTSGDGGTQYF.

The rearrangement links TRBV19 to TRBJ2-7, with 7 bases lining up with TRBD1. Trimming removed 6 bases from V and 0 bases from J; junction bases left unmatched: 11. The CDR3 contains 16 residues. The germline V gene encodes CDR1 LNHDA and CDR2 SQIVND (reference sequence). For the CDR3, the DNA is TGTGCCAGTAGGCAAAGCGTGGGACAGCGCTCCTACGAGCAGTACTTC. It specifies CASRQSVGQRSYEQYF.

This clone was observed once. This chain uses TRBV30 with TRBJ1-2; D gene unclear. The ends were cut back, 0 bases at V and 3 bases at J, with 11 bases in the middle. CDR3 length: 14 amino acids. Per the germline V gene, CDR1 is GTSNPN and CDR2 is SVGIG (reference sequence). CDR3 protein: CAWSVMGRDYGYTF. In nucleotides, the CDR3 is TGTGCCTGGAGTGTAATGGGGAGGGACTATGGCTACACCTTC.

This rearrangement joins TRBV10-3 to TRBJ1-2; a weak D match, TRBD1 (5 bases). Trimming cost V 8 bases and J 0 bases, with 16 bases left between them. In germline, CDR1 is ENHRY, CDR2 SYGVKD. The CDR3 contains 15 residues. CDR3 sequence reads: CAIGAGSRPNYGYTF. For the CDR3, the DNA is TGTGCCATCGGGGCAGGTAGTCGACCTAACTATGGCTACACCTTC.

The chain recombines TRBV28 with TRBJ2-1, with 12 bases fitting TRBD2. Germline V gene lookup returns CDR1 MDHEN and CDR2 SYDVKM. After removal of 5 bases from V and 5 bases from J, the junction contained 7 bases not matched to a gene. The CDR3 has 16 residues. CDR3 residues: CASSPWTSGDNNEQFF. DNA of the CDR3: TGTGCCAGCAGTCCCTGGACTAGCGGGGATAACAATGAGCAGTTCTTC.

V and J are TRBV28 and TRBJ1-1, with D possibly being TRBD1 (6 bases). V was cut by 4 bases and J by 1 base, with 10 bases left in between. The germline gives CDR1 MDHEN, CDR2 SYDVKM. There are 14 residues in the CDR3. This CDR3 is CASSSGQKNTEAFF. Here the CDR3 DNA reads TGTGCCAGCAGTTCTGGACAGAAGAACACTGAAGCTTTCTTT. Full variable domain (remainder filled in from reference TRBV28 and TRBJ1-1): DVKVTQSSRYLVKRTGEKVFLECVQDMDHENMFWYRQDPGLGLRLIYFSYDVKMKEKGDIPEGYSVSREKKERFSLILESASTNQTSMYLCASSSGQKNTEAFFGQGTRLTVV.

This clone was seen once. J is TRBJ1-2 and V is TRBV11-2, with D maybe TRBD1 (5 bases). Germline CDR1 SGHAT, CDR2 FQNNGV. The CDR3 contains 14 residues. Trimming cost V 3 bases and J 4 bases, with 12 bases left between them. CDR3 nucleotide sequence: TGTGCCAGCAGCTTTGGAGGGGCTACCTATGGCTACACCTTC. Protein: CASSFGGATYGYTF.

The rearrangement links TRBV15 to TRBJ1-4, with TRBD1 matching 7 bases. With V trimmed by 3 bases and J by 7 bases, 11 bases remained unmatched. This CDR3 contains 16 residues. Germline-derived CDR1 and CDR2 are LNHNV and YYDKDF (reference sequence). CDR3 loop: CATSSPNRGLGEKLFF. CDR3 nucleotide sequence: TGTGCCACCAGCAGCCCCAACAGGGGCTTGGGTGAAAAACTGTTTTTT.

V usage is TRBV11-2 and J usage is TRBJ2-6; D is uncertain. V lost 3 bases and J 4 bases, leaving 4 bases between the germline ends. There are 13 residues in the CDR3. CDR1 and CDR2 (germline): SGHAT, FQNNGV. This CDR3 is CASSLVGANVLTF. The CDR3 nucleotides read TGTGCCAGCAGCTTGGTGGGGGCCAACGTCCTGACTTTC.

This chain links TRBV30 with TRBJ2-7, with D perhaps given as TRBD1 or TRBD2 (5 bases each). This CDR3 is built from 15 residues. V was shortened by 2 bases and J by 0 bases, with 14 bases between the two germline ends. Germline V gene sequence: CDR1 GTSNPN, CDR2 SVGIG (reference sequence). CDR3 nucleotide sequence: TGTGCCTGGAGTCCAGGGACCTACAGCTCCTACGAGCAGTACTTC. Translation gives CAWSPGTYSSYEQYF.

The chain couples TRBV11-2 to TRBJ2-2, with D perhaps TRBD2 (7 bases). The germline V gene has CDR1 SGHAT and CDR2 FQNNGV. V was clipped by 1 base and J by 4 bases, with 16 bases between them. The CDR3 consists of 17 residues. CDR3 sequence: CASSLVGGGAGTGELFF. CDR3 coding DNA: TGTGCCAGCAGCTTAGTAGGTGGGGGGGCGGGCACCGGGGAGCTGTTTTTT.

The chain uses TRBV6-4 and TRBJ2-2; 10 bases align to TRBD1. CDR1 is MRHNA, CDR2 SNTAGT, per germline. Unmatched junction bases numbered 4, after V lost 1 base and J lost 5 bases. The CDR3 spans 16 residues. The CDR3 region has the DNA TGTGCCAGCAGTGACTTGGGACAGGGGCTTACCGGGGAGCTGTTTTTT. This gives the protein CASSDLGQGLTGELFF.

V gene TRBV5-1 combines with J gene TRBJ1-1; D remains unclear. V lost 0 bases and J 4 bases, leaving 13 bases between the germline ends. The CDR3 has 15 amino acids. In germline, CDR1 is SGHRS, CDR2 YFSETQ. CDR3 DNA sequence: TGCGCCAGCAGCTTGGATGGAAGCTCAAGCACTGAAGCTTTCTTT. Translation: CASSLDGSSSTEAFF.

The rearrangement uses TRBV7-9 and TRBJ1-4; maybe TRBD1 (6 bases). The V gene's germline CDR1 is SEHNR and CDR2 FQNEAQ (reference sequence). The CDR3 has 14 residues. V was clipped by 3 bases and J by 4 bases, with 9 bases between them. The CDR3 sequence: CASSFWTDNEKLFF. In DNA form, the CDR3 reads TGTGCCAGCAGCTTTTGGACAGATAATGAAAAACTGTTTTTT.